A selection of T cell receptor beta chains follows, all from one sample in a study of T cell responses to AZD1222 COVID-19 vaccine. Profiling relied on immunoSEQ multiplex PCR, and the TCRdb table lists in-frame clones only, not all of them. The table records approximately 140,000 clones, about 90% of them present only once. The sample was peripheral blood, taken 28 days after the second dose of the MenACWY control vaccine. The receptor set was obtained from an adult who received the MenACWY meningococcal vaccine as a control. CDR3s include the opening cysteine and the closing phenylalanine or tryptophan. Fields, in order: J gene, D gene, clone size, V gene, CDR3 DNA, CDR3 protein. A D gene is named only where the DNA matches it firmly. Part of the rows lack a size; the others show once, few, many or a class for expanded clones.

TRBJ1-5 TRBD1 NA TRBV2 TGTGCCAGCAGGCCGGGACAGGTCACCAATCAGCCCCAGCATTTT CASRPGQVTNQPQHF
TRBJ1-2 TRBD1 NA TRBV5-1 TGCGCCAGCAACGGACAGGGTACGGACTATGGCTACACCTTC CASNGQGTDYGYTF
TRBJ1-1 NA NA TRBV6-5 TGTGCCAGCAGTTACACGGCGGGGTTAGGTGAAGCTTTCTTT CASSYTAGLGEAFF
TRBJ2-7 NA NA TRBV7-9 TGTGCCAGCGCGGTCGGACCCTACGAGCAGTACTTC CASAVGPYEQYF
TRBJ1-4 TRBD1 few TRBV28 TGTGCCAGCAGTTCCAGACAGGGGCGGACTAATGAAAAACTGTTTTTT CASSSRQGRTNEKLFF
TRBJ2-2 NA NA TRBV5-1 TGCGCCAGCAGCGAGGGGTCTAGCTCCGGGGAGCTGTTTTTT CASSEGSSSGELFF
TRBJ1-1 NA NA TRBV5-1 TGCGCCAGCAGCTTGGCCCCCAGGGGCGGGAACACTGAAGCTTTCTTT CASSLAPRGGNTEAFF
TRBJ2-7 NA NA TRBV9 TGTGCCAGCAGCGAGGACGCCAGGGGTCCCTGGGGGGAGCAGTACTTC CASSEDARGPWGEQYF
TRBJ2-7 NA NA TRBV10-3 TGTGCCATCAGATCAGGGTCGGAGGAGCAGTACTTC CAIRSGSEEQYF
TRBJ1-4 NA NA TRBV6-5 TGTGCCAGCAGTCTCTCCCATTCCCGGGACGAAAAACTGTTTTTT CASSLSHSRDEKLFF
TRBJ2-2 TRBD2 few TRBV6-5 TGTGCCAGCAAACTAGCGGCAGAGACCGGGGAGCTGTTTTTT CASKLAAETGELFF
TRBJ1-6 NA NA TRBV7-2 TGTGCCAGCAGCTTAGCGGGCAGTCCTAAAAATTCACCCCTCCACTTT CASSLAGSPKNSPLHF
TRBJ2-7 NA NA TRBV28 TGTGCCAGCAGAAAACAGAACTACGAGCAGTACTTC CASRKQNYEQYF
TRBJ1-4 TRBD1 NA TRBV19 TGTGCCAGTAGGAGCTCACGGACAGGGAGTAATGAAAAACTGTTTTTT CASRSSRTGSNEKLFF
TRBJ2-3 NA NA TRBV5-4 TGTGCCAGCAGCACCGCAACTAGCACAGATACGCAGTATTTT CASSTATSTDTQYF
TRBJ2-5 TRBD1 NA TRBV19 TGTGCCAGTAGTTTTGCAGGGGGTGGTCAAGAGACCCAGTACTTC CASSFAGGGQETQYF
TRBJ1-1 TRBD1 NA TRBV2 TGTGCCAGCAGTGAAGTTCCCAGGGGGGGCACTGAAGCTTTCTTT CASSEVPRGGTEAFF
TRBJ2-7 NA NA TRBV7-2 TGTGCCAGCAGCTTAGACTCAAGCTACGAGCAGTACTTC CASSLDSSYEQYF
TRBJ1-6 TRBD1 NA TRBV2 TGTGCCAGCCAAGGGACAGAAAATTCACCCCTCCACTTT CASQGTENSPLHF
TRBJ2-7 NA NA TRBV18 TGTGCCAGCTCACCAGGAACCGGGACGCTCGGGTACTTC CASSPGTGTLGYF
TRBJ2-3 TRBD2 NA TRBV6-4 TGTGCCAGCAGCCTGACTAGCGGGGGCCCCACAGATACGCAGTATTTT CASSLTSGGPTDTQYF
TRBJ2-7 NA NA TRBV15 TGTGCCACCAGCAGAGATGGGACCTACGAGCAGTACTTC CATSRDGTYEQYF
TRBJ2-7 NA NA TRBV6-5 TGTGCCAGCAGTTACTCGACTTTAGGGGGGGACTACGAGCAGTACTTC CASSYSTLGGDYEQYF
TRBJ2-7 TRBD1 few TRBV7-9 TGTGCCAGCAGCCCGACAGGGTCAATCTACGAGCAGTACTTC CASSPTGSIYEQYF
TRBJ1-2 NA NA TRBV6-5 TGTGCCAGCAGTTTCACAGCTAACTATGGCTACACCTTC CASSFTANYGYTF
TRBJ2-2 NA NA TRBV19 TGTGCCAGTAGTATAGATGGGAGCGGGGAGCTGTTTTTT CASSIDGSGELFF
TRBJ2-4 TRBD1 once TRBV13 TGTGCCAGCTCACTCCCCTCCGGGACAGGGGGGCACATTCAGTACTTC CASSLPSGTGGHIQYF
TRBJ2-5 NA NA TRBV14 TGTGCCAGCAGCCTAAACGTAGGCCCCAAGACCCAGTACTTC CASSLNVGPKTQYF
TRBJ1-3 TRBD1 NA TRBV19 TGTGCCAGTAGTCCCGGACAGGGGGCCGGAAACACCATATATTTT CASSPGQGAGNTIYF
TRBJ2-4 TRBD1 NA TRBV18 TGTGCCAGCTCACCTTGGACAGGGGGCAAACAGTACTTC CASSPWTGGKQYF
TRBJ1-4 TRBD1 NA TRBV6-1 TGTGCCAGCAGTGAGGGACAGGGTTTTGAAAAACTGTTTTTT CASSEGQGFEKLFF
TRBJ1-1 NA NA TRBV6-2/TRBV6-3 TGTGCCAGCAGTTATATTGGGGTTAGCACTGAAGCTTTCTTT CASSYIGVSTEAFF
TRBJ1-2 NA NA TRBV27 TGTGCCAGCGCGGACAAATCCTATGGCTACACCTTC CASADKSYGYTF
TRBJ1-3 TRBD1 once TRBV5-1 TGCGCCAGCAGCTTGACAGGGGGCTCTGGAAACACCATATATTTT CASSLTGGSGNTIYF
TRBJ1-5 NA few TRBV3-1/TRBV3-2 TGTGCCAGCAGTCAGCCCCAGCATTTT CASSQPQHF
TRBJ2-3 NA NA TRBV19 TGTGCCAGTAGTCCACAATTGGCTGGAGATACGCAGTATTTT CASSPQLAGDTQYF
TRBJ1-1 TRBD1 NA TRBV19 TGTGCCAGTACCTATGCTCCGGGACAGGGCGTGTCTGAAGCTTTCTTT CASTYAPGQGVSEAFF
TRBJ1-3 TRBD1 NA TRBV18 TGTGCCAGCTCACCAAGGACAGGGGTGGACGGAAACACCATATATTTT CASSPRTGVDGNTIYF
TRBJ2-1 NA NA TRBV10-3 TGTGCCATCAATAATCAAGGACGGACCTACAATGAGCAGTTCTTC CAINNQGRTYNEQFF
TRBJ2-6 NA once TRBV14 TGTGCCAGCAGCCAAGCGTGGGGGTCCGGGGCCAACGTCCTGACTTTC CASSQAWGSGANVLTF
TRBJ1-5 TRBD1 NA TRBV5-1 TGCGCCAGCAGCTCCGGGACAGCCCCCAATCAGCCCCAGCATTTT CASSSGTAPNQPQHF
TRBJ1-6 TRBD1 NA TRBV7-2 TGTGCCAGCAGCCTAGACAGGGCAAATTCACCCCTCCACTTT CASSLDRANSPLHF
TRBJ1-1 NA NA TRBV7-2 TGTGCCAGCAGCTTAGCTTTTTTGTGGGGGAACACTGAAGCTTTCTTT CASSLAFLWGNTEAFF
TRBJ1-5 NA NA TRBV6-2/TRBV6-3 TGTGCCAGCAGTTACTCGGGGGGCCCCCAGCCCCAGCATTTT CASSYSGGPQPQHF
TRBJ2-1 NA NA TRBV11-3 TGTGCCAGCAGCTTAGGGGCCGGCATTTCCTACAATGAGCAGTTCTTC CASSLGAGISYNEQFF
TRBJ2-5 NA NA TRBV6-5 TGTGCCAGCAGTTACTCGAGGCAGGCGGAGACCCAGTACTTC CASSYSRQAETQYF